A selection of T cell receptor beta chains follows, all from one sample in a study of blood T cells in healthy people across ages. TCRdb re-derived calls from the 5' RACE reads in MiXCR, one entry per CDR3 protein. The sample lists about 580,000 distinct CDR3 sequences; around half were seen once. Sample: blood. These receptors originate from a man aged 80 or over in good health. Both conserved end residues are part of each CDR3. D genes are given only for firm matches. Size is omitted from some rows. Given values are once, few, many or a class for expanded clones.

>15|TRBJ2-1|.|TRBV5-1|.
TGCGCCAGCAGGCGGGACGGTAACTCCTACAATGAGCAGTTCTTC
CASRRDGNSYNEQFF
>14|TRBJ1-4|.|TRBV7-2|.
TGTGCCAGCAGCTTAGGGCCCTTTGGGGAAAAACTGTTTTTT
CASSLGPFGEKLFF
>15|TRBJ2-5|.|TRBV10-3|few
TGTGCCATCAGTGAAAGGACTACCGTTTTAGAGACCCAGTACTTC
CAISERTTVLETQYF
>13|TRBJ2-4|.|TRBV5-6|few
TGTGCCAGCGGAAGGTCCGGGTTGAACATTCAGTACTTC
CASGRSGLNIQYF
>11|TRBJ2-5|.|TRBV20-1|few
TGCAGTGCTGGGAGCAGGGAGACCCAGTACTTC
CSAGSRETQYF
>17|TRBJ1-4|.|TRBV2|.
TGTGCCAGCAGCTTGACTAAGAGCCGTGGCGGCCCGAGGGAACTGTTTTTT
CASSLTKSRGGPRELFF
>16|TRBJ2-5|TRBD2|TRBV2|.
TGTGCCAGCAGCGTACTAGCGGGGGGGCCTCGAGAGACCCAGTACTTC
CASSVLAGGPRETQYF
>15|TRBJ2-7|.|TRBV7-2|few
TGTGCCAGCAGCCCGACCCCCGGTCCCTCCTACGAGCGGTACTTC
CASSPTPGPSYERYF
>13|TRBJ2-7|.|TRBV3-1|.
TGTGCCAGCAGCCAATCAACTAGGGGCGAGCAGTACTTC
CASSQSTRGEQYF
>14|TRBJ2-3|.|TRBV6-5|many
TGTGCCAGCCGAGACATAGGGGGGACAGATACGCAGTATTTT
CASRDIGGTDTQYF
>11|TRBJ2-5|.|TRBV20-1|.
TGCAGTGTACTCCAGTCGGAGACCCAGTACTTC
CSVLQSETQYF
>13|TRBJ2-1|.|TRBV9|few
TGTGCCAGCAGCGTGGACAGCATTAATGAGCAGTTCTTC
CASSVDSINEQFF
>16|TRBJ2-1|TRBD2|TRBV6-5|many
TGTGCCAGCAGACTCGGGACTAGCGGGAGGTTGGATGAGCAGTTCTTC
CASRLGTSGRLDEQFF
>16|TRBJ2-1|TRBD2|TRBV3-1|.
TGTGCCAGCAGCCAAGAAACGGGAGGCTCCTACAATGAGCAGTTCTTC
CASSQETGGSYNEQFF
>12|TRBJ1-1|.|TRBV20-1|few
TGCAGTGCAAAGAGGGTAAACACTGAAGCTTTCTTT
CSAKRVNTEAFF
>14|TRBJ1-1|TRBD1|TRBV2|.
TGTGCCAGCAGCCGGACAGGGCCGGGCACTGAAGCTTTCTTT
CASSRTGPGTEAFF
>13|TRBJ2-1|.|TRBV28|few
TGTGCCAGCAGTTTTTGGGGTGAGGATGAGCAGTTCTTC
CASSFWGEDEQFF
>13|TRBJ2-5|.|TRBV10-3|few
TGTGCCATCAGTGAGTCGCGGGGCGAGACCCAGTACTTC
CAISESRGETQYF
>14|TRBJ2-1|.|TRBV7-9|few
TGTGCCAGCAGCTTAGCGGGAGTCCCCAATGAGCAGTTCTTC
CASSLAGVPNEQFF
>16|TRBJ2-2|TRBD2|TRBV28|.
TGTGCCAGCAGTTCCCGGGGGGAGCGGTACACCGGGGAGCTGTTTTTT
CASSSRGERYTGELFF
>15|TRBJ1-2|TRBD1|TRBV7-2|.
TGTGCCAGCAGCTCCTCCGGGACAGGAAACTATGGCTACACCTTC
CASSSSGTGNYGYTF
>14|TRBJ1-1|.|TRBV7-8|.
TGTGCCAGCAGCCTAAAGGGAGGGCCCACTGAAGCTTTCTTT
CASSLKGGPTEAFF
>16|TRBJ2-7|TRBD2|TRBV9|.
TGTGCCAGCAGCGCAGATGTCCGGGCGGGAGGCTACGAGCAGTACTTC
CASSADVRAGGYEQYF
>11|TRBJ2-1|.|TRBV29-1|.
TGCAGCGTTGAATTGAGCGGACAGCGGTTCTTC
CSVELSGQRFF
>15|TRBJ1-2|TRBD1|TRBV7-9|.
TGTGCCAGCAGCTTAGAGAGGCAGGGGGCGCCTGGCTACACCTTC
CASSLERQGAPGYTF
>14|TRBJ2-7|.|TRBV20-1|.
TGCAGTGCTAGAGCTGACAGGAACCCCTACGAGCAGTACTTC
CSARADRNPYEQYF
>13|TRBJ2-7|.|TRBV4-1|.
TGCGCCAGCAGCCAACCACAGGGTCGCGAGCAGTACTTC
CASSQPQGREQYF
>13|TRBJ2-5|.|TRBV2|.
TGTGCCACCCAGGAGGGGTTGGACGAGACCCAGTACTTC
CATQEGLDETQYF
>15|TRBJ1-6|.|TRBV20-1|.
TGCAGTGCTACTTGGGGGGGGAAAATCAATTCACCCCTCCACTTT
CSATWGGKINSPLHF
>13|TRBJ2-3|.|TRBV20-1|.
TGCAGCGCCGCGCCGTCGGGCCAAGATACGCAGTATTTT
CSAAPSGQDTQYF
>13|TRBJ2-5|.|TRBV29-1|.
TGCAGCGGTCAAAGGACAGCACAAGAGACCCAGTACTTC
CSGQRTAQETQYF
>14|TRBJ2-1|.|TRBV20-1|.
TGCAGTGCTAGAGACGGCGCGACCGACAATGAGCAGTTCTTC
CSARDGATDNEQFF
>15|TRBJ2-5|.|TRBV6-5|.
TGTGCCAGCAGTGGGCCTGGGACACCACAAGAGACCCAGTACTTC
CASSGPGTPQETQYF
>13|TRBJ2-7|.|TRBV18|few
TGTGCCAGCTCACCACCGGGGACCTACGAGCAGTACTTC
CASSPPGTYEQYF
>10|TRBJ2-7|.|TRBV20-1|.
TGCAGTGCTACAGGTCACGAGCAGTACTTC
CSATGHEQYF
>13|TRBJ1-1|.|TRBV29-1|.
TGCAGCGTTGAGGAAGACGGGTTCACTGAAGCTTTCTTT
CSVEEDGFTEAFF
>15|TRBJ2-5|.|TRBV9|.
TGTGCCAGCAGCGGCCGTAGCGGACCCCAAGAGACCCAGTACTTC
CASSGRSGPQETQYF
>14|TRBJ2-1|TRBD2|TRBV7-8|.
TGTGCCAGCAGCGGGACTAGCGGCCTCTCGGAGCAGTTCTTC
CASSGTSGLSEQFF
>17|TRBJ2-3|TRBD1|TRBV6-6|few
TGTGCCAGCAGTTACGGGCTTGCGACAGGGAGCGCAGATACGCAGTATTTT
CASSYGLATGSADTQYF
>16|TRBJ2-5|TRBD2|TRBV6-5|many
TGTGCCAGCAGTCCGGGACTAGCGGGAGGGCTGGGGACCCAGTACTTC
CASSPGLAGGLGTQYF
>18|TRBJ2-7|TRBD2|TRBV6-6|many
TGTGCCAGCAGTCGGGGACAGAGCACCGGGACTAGCTTGAGCGAGCAGTACTTC
CASSRGQSTGTSLSEQYF
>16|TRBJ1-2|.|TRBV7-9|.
TGTGCCAGCAGCTTAGGACGCGGGACCGAGGACTATGGCTACACCTTC
CASSLGRGTEDYGYTF
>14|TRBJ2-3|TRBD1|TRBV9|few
TGTGCCAGCAACCGGGACAGGGCCACAGATACGCAGTATTTT
CASNRDRATDTQYF
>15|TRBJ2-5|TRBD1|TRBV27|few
TGTGCCAGCAGTTTCCGCATGACAGGGCAAGAGACCCAGTACTTC
CASSFRMTGQETQYF
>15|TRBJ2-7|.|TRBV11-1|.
TGTGCCAGCAGCCGAAACAGGGAAGTGCGGTACGAGCAGTACTTC
CASSRNREVRYEQYF
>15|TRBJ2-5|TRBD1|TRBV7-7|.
TGTGCTAGCAGCTTAGGGGGCAACCACCAAGAGACCCAGTACTTC
CASSLGGNHQETQYF
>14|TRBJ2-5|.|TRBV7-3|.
TGTGCCAGCAGCTCCGGACTTATCGGGGAGACCCAGTACTTC
CASSSGLIGETQYF
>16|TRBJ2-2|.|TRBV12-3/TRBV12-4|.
TGTGCCAGCACCCTTGTAGGGCGTTTGAACACCGGGGAGCTGTTTTTT
CASTLVGRLNTGELFF
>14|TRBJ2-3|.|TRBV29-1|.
TGCAGCGCCAATCCCGCCGGGGACACAGATACGCAGTATTTT
CSANPAGDTDTQYF
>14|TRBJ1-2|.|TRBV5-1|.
TGCGCCAGCAGCTGGGGAAACAGCGGCTATGGCTACACCTTC
CASSWGNSGYGYTF
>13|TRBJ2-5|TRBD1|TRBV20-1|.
TGCAGTGCCCCCGACAGGGTCCAAGAGACCCAGTACTTC
CSAPDRVQETQYF
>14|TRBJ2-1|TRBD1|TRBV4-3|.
TGCGCCAGCAGCCAAACAGGGGTAGTAGGTGAGCAGTTCTTC
CASSQTGVVGEQFF
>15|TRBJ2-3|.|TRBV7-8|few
TGTGCCAGCAGCATACAGTCCCCGGGACTAGATACGCAGTATTTT
CASSIQSPGLDTQYF